Listed here are 23 T cell receptor beta chains from one sample, sequenced in a study of blood T cell repertoires in COVID-19. TCRdb's table, derived via immunoSEQ multiplex PCR, lists solely in-frame clones and lacks some. This table holds around 160,000 clones, about four fifths found once. Source material: peripheral blood. These receptors all stem from a human donor with acute or convalescent COVID-19. The donor label of this sample is uncertain.

The chain uses TRBV19 and TRBJ1-5, with TRBD1 identical over 7 bases. Germline CDR1 reads LNHDA; CDR2 reads SQIVND (reference sequence). V was clipped by 5 bases and J by 6 bases; unmatched bases: 16. CDR3 length equals 17 residues. CDR3 protein: CASSFDPLGGLGQPQHF. CDR3 in DNA: TGTGCCAGTAGTTTCGACCCATTAGGGGGCCTTGGTCAGCCCCAGCATTTT.

This sequence joins TRBV29-1 and TRBJ1-2, with D possibly matching TRBD1 (5 bases). Deletions cut 4 bases from V and 3 bases from J, with 6 bases between. Germline V lookup: CDR1 SQVTM, CDR2 ANQGSEA. The CDR3 runs to 11 residues. The chain's CDR3 is CSVGGDYGYTF. CDR3 bases: TGCAGCGTTGGGGGGGACTATGGCTACACCTTC. Supplemented by reference TRBV29-1 and TRBJ1-2, the full variable domain reads SAVISQKPSRDICQRGTSLTIQCQVDSQVTMMFWYRQQPGQSLTLIATANQGSEATYESGFVIDKFPISRPNLTFSTLTVSNMSPEDSSIYLCSVGGDYGYTFGSGTRLTVV.

This chain connects TRBV9 to TRBJ2-3; tentative D call: TRBD2 (6 bases). Trimming took off 2 bases at V and 1 base at J, with 11 bases between the two ends. CDR3 size: 15 residues. CDR1 is SGDLS, CDR2 YYNGEE, per germline. CDR3 loop: CASSVRGLRTDTQYF. The CDR3 coding sequence is TGTGCCAGCAGCGTGAGGGGACTTCGCACAGATACGCAGTATTTT.

The J gene is TRBJ1-4, the V gene TRBV5-1; 7 positions agree with TRBD1. V was pared by 4 bases and J by 5 bases, with 5 bases of the junction left unmatched. The CDR3 has 14 residues. Germline CDR1 and CDR2: SGHRS and YFSETQ. CDR3 in amino acids: CASSLDRVNEKLFF. For the CDR3, the DNA is TGCGCCAGCAGCCTAGACAGGGTAAATGAAAAACTGTTTTTT.

This chain joins TRBV7-8 and TRBJ2-1; TRBD2 matches 11 bases. Germline trimming cut 5 bases from V and 7 bases from J; bases unmatched to any gene: 10. The CDR3 consists of 16 residues. The germline V gene has CDR1 SGHVS and CDR2 FQNEAQ. CDR3 residues: CASSILAGGTKNEQFF. Here the CDR3 DNA reads TGTGCCAGCAGCATTTTAGCGGGGGGGACTAAAAATGAGCAGTTCTTC.

This chain connects TRBV11-2 to TRBJ2-1; D might be TRBD2 (6 bases). The CDR3 extends over 15 amino acids. V was pared by 5 bases and J by 6 bases, with 17 bases between. The V gene's germline CDR1 is SGHAT and CDR2 FQNNGV. Here the CDR3 reads CASSHGLPGVNEQFF. The CDR3 DNA is TGTGCCAGCAGCCATGGCCTGCCGGGGGTCAATGAGCAGTTCTTC.

The rearrangement joins TRBV30 to TRBJ1-1; weak D call: TRBD1 (5 bases). Per germline, CDR1 GTSNPN and CDR2 SVGIG (reference sequence). The length of the CDR3 is 13 residues. V lost 3 bases and J 1 base, leaving 9 bases between the germline ends. This CDR3 is CAWRGLPNTEAFF. CDR3 coding DNA: TGTGCCTGGAGGGGACTACCGAACACTGAAGCTTTCTTT.

This clone appeared a few times. The chain joins TRBV9 to TRBJ2-7; a weak D match, TRBD1 (5 bases). V was pared by 2 bases and J by 7 bases, with 22 bases between. Looked up from germline, CDR1 is SGDLS and CDR2 is YYNGEE. This CDR3 contains 16 residues. The CDR3 sequence: CASSVTRDSLLWEQYF. CDR3 coding DNA: TGTGCCAGCAGCGTTACGAGAGACAGCCTCTTGTGGGAGCAGTACTTC.

This chain uses TRBV24-1 with TRBJ1-1; D gene uncertain. The CDR3 is made up of 15 amino acids. Germline loops: CDR1 KGHDR, CDR2 SFDVKD. The ends were cut back, 3 bases at V and 3 bases at J, with 13 bases in the middle. This CDR3 is CATSDPPGEDTEAFF. The CDR3, as DNA: TGTGCCACCAGTGATCCGCCCGGAGAGGACACTGAAGCTTTCTTT.

This chain connects TRBV19 to TRBJ1-5, with TRBD1 as a possible D gene (5 bases). Trimming shortened V by 4 bases and J by 4 bases, and 11 bases separated the two germline ends. The CDR3 is 14 residues long. CDR1 LNHDA and CDR2 SQIVND come from the germline V gene (reference sequence). The CDR3, as DNA: TGTGCCAGTAGTAGGGGGAGGAGAAATCAGCCCCAGCATTTT. The encoded protein is CASSRGRRNQPQHF. Combining the CDR3 with reference TRBV19 and TRBJ1-5 gives the whole variable domain DGGITQSPKYLFRKEGQNVTLSCEQNLNHDAMYWYRQDPGQGLRLIYYSQIVNDFQKGDIAEGYSVSREKKESFPLTVTSAQKNPTAFYLCASSRGRRNQPQHFGDGTRLSIL.

The chain couples TRBV7-8 to TRBJ2-2; 9 bases match TRBD1. The trim removed 6 bases at V and 6 bases at J, leaving 8 bases unmatched. CDR1 is SGHVS and CDR2 is FQNEAQ in the germline V gene. The CDR3 loop spans 15 amino acids. This CDR3 is CASSSGTGNAGELFF. The CDR3 DNA reads as TGTGCCAGCAGTTCCGGGACAGGGAATGCCGGGGAGCTGTTTTTT.

The V gene is TRBV24-1, the J gene TRBJ2-7; D perhaps matches TRBD1 (5 bases). This CDR3 spans 13 amino acids. CDR1 KGHDR and CDR2 SFDVKD come from the germline V gene. V lost 4 bases, J lost 4 bases, and 10 bases lay in between. The CDR3 is CATSEGPHYEQYF. The CDR3 DNA reads as TGTGCCACCAGTGAGGGGCCACATTACGAGCAGTACTTC.

The chain joins TRBV30 to TRBJ2-2; D is unclear. CDR1 and CDR2 from the germline V gene are GTSNPN and SVGIG (reference sequence). The CDR3 covers 12 residues. The ends were cut back, 0 bases at V and 6 bases at J, with 5 bases in the middle. In DNA, the CDR3 is TGTGCCTGGAGTGTACCGGCCGGGGAGCTGTTTTTT. Encoded protein: CAWSVPAGELFF.

This chain links TRBV5-6 with TRBJ1-2, with a tentative D call TRBD1 (6 bases). This CDR3 has 15 amino acids. Trimming took off 0 bases at V and 4 bases at J, with 13 bases between the two ends. CDR1 and CDR2 (germline): SGHDT, YYEEEE. The CDR3 DNA reads as TGTGCCAGCAGCTTGGGTGCAGGGGCGTTCTATGGCTACACCTTC. Translating gives CASSLGAGAFYGYTF.

The chain joins TRBV5-1 to TRBJ1-5, with TRBD1 identical over 8 bases. CDR1 and CDR2 from the germline V gene are SGHRS and YFSETQ. CDR3 length equals 15 residues. V lost 0 bases and J lost 7; bases outside the gene matches: 6. The CDR3: CASSLESGGRQPQHF. The CDR3 region has the DNA TGCGCCAGCAGCTTGGAATCAGGGGGCCGGCAGCCCCAGCATTTT.

The chain recombines TRBV10-2 with TRBJ2-1, with D possibly being TRBD2 (6 bases). This CDR3 is 16 amino acids long. Germline V gives CDR1 WSHSY, CDR2 SAAADI. Trimming took off 1 base at V and 7 bases at J, with 17 bases between the two ends. CDR3 residues: CASSEYSGLHGNEQFF. The CDR3 DNA sequence: TGCGCCAGCAGTGAGTACTCGGGACTCCATGGGAATGAGCAGTTCTTC.

This clone was found once. This chain connects TRBV12-3 or TRBV12-4 to TRBJ1-1; D ambiguous. Between the trimmed V and J ends, which lost 6 bases and 1 base, there was a span of 9 bases. The CDR3 extends over 13 amino acids. The CDR3 is CASSPSPNTEAFF. Written as DNA, the CDR3 is TGTGCCAGCAGCCCTAGTCCGAACACTGAAGCTTTCTTT.

V usage is TRBV7-3 and J usage is TRBJ1-1; D gene ambiguous. The CDR3 spans 14 residues. Germline CDR1 and CDR2: SGHTA and FQGTGA. The V gene lost 1 base and the J gene lost 4 bases, with 10 bases spanning the gap. This CDR3 is CASSLSPRSTEAFF. The DNA for the CDR3 is TGTGCCAGCAGCTTAAGTCCTAGAAGCACTGAAGCTTTCTTT.

The chain employs TRBV29-1 and TRBJ1-2; TRBD1 is a possible D gene (6 bases). Germline assignment: CDR1 SQVTM and CDR2 ANQGSEA. The ends were cut back, 1 base at V and 7 bases at J, with 13 bases in the middle. This CDR3 is 13 amino acids long. CDR3: CSVEGGQGFGYTF. The CDR3 nucleotides are TGCAGCGTTGAAGGAGGCCAGGGGTTTGGCTACACCTTC.

The gene calls are TRBV6-5 and TRBJ2-7; 7 bases agree with TRBD1. Germline V gives CDR1 MNHEY, CDR2 SVGAGI. Trimming at V came to 6 bases and at J to 5 bases, leaving 10 bases not matched to a gene. The CDR3 spans 14 residues. CDR3 amino acids: CASRNDRVRNEQYF. CDR3 in DNA: TGTGCCAGCAGGAACGACAGGGTTCGGAACGAGCAGTACTTC.

This chain joins TRBV9 and TRBJ2-2; a possible D gene is TRBD1 (6 bases). V was trimmed by 2 bases and J by 1 base, leaving 12 bases between them. The CDR3 contains 16 residues. Germline values: CDR1 SGDLS, CDR2 YYNGEE. CDR3 protein: CASSVRGPQNTGELFF. CDR3 bases: TGTGCCAGCAGCGTCAGGGGCCCTCAGAACACCGGGGAGCTGTTTTTT.

The chain is built from TRBV5-6 and TRBJ1-1; 7 bases agree with TRBD1. The germline V gene has CDR1 SGHDT and CDR2 YYEEEE. The CDR3 contains 15 residues. V was pared by 4 bases and J by 11 bases, with 17 bases of the junction left unmatched. The CDR3 region is CASSRLGATGDQAFF. Here the CDR3 DNA reads TGTGCCAGCAGCCGTCTTGGGGCCACAGGGGACCAGGCTTTCTTT.

This chain connects TRBV2 to TRBJ2-5; D remains unclear. The V end was cut by 6 bases, the J end by 5 bases, with 10 bases between. CDR3 size: 12 residues. Germline CDR1 and CDR2: SNHLY and FYNNEI. The CDR3 is CASRETWETQYF. CDR3 DNA: TGTGCCAGCAGGGAGACTTGGGAGACCCAGTACTTC.